This T cell receptor (beta chain) is from a study of T-cell reconstitution after alpha-beta-depleted transplantation in children. The CDR3 contains 16 residues. V was trimmed by 0 bases and J by 1 base, leaving 12 bases between them. Germline CDR1 LGHNA, CDR2 YSLEER. Worth noting for this clonotype: Its antigen is not known.

Using unique molecular identifiers, the investigators prepared the TCRbeta library. TCRdb recomputed calls from the PCR reads with MiXCR, one row per CDR3 protein. In the table there are 800,000 to 1,000,000 distinct CDR3 sequences, about 30% of which are singletons. Study-level findings and limits: Certain patients had high TCRbeta diversity at day 60, and it came from recipient T cells and thymic progenitors that survived. Alpha-beta T cells about two months after transplant reportedly derived from several hundred expanded graft clones. Hyperexpanded clones declined; after one year, newly produced T cells mostly supplied diversity.

The sequencing used PBMCs, mostly from graft donor cells, collected 360 days after TCRalphabeta/CD19-depleted stem cell transplant. This TCR was recovered from a boy younger than two who had a stem cell transplant for SCID, so the T cells may come from the graft donor. This sequence joins TRBV4-3 and TRBJ2-5, with D perhaps matching TRBD1 (6 bases). CDR3 protein: CASSQELWGPQETQYF. CDR3 coding DNA: TGCGCCAGCAGCCAAGAGCTATGGGGGCCCCAAGAGACCCAGTACTTC.